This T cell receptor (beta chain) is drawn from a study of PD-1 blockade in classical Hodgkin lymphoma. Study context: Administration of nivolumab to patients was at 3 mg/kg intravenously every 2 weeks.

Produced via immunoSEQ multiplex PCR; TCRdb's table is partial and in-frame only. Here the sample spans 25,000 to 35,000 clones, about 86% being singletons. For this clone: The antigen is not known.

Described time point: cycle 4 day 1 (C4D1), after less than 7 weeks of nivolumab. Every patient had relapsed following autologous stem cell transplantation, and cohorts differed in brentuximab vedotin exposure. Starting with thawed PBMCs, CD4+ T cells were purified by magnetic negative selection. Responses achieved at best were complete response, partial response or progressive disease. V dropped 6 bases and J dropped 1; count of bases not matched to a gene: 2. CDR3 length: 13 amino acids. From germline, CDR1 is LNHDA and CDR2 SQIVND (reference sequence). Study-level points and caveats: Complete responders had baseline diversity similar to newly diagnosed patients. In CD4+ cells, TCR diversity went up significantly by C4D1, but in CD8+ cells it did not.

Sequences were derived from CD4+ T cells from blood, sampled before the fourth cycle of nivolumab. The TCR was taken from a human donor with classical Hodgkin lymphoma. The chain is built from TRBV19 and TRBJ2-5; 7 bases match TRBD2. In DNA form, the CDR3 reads TGTGCCAGTAGGCCTAGCGGCCAAGAGACCCAGTACTTC. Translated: CASRPSGQETQYF.